This T cell receptor (beta chain) was profiled in a study of cytomegalovirus exposure and HLA in healthy donors. Researchers ran the PCR with 60 Vbeta and 13 Jbeta primers. The data were produced by immunoSEQ multiplex PCR, yet TCRdb's version contains in-frame clones alone and is incomplete. The sample consists of 150,000 to 200,000 clones, 70% to 80% of them appearing once. Sequencing input: PBMCs. The source of this sequence is a woman aged 45-65 years in good health and CMV-seronegative.

The CDR3 spells CAVLRTGGSYGYTF. The DNA of the CDR3 is TGTGCCGTCCTGCGGACAGGGGGGAGCTATGGCTACACCTTC. The V and J genes are TRBV2 and TRBJ1-2; TRBD1 aligns across 10 bases. The CDR3 covers 14 residues. V lost 11 bases to trimming and J lost 4 bases; unmatched junction nucleotides: 10. Germline CDR1 SNHLY, CDR2 FYNNEI.